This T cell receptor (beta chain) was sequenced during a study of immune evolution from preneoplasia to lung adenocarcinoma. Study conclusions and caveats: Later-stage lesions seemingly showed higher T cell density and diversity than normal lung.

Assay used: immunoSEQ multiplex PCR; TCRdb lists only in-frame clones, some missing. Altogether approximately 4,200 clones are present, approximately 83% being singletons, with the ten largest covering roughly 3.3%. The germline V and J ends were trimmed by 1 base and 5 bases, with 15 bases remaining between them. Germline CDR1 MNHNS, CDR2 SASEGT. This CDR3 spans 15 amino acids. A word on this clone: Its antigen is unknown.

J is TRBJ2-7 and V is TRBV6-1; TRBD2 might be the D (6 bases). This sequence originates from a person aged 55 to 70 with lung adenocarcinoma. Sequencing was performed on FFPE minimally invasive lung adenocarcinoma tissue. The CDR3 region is CASSEEEGSVNEQYF. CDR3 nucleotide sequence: TGTGCCAGCAGTGAAGAGGAGGGTAGCGTCAACGAGCAGTACTTC.